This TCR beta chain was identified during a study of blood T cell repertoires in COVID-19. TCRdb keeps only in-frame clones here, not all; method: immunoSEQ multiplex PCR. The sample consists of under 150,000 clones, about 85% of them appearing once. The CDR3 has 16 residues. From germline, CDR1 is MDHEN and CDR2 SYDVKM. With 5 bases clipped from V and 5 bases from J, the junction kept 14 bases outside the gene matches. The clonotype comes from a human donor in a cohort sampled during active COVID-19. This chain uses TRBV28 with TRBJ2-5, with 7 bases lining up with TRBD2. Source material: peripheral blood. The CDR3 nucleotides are TGTGCCAGCAGTCCCTCGGGGCGGGGGTTCGGGGAGACCCAGTACTTC. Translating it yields CASSPSGRGFGETQYF.